A single sample gave rise to the 28 T cell receptor beta chains below, sequenced in a study of blood T cell repertoires in COVID-19. The repertoire was sequenced with immunoSEQ multiplex PCR; TCRdb's copy has only in-frame clones and lacks some. The sample includes 360,000 or so clones, around 91% of them seen just once. The sequenced material came from peripheral blood. These TCRs come from a man aged 18-30 years with active or convalescent COVID-19.

The V gene is TRBV29-1, the J gene TRBJ2-7, with 9 nucleotides matching TRBD1. The CDR3 consists of 15 residues. The germline gives CDR1 SQVTM, CDR2 ANQGSEA. The V and J ends lost 4 bases and 0 bases, in that order; junction bases with no gene match: 7. In DNA, the CDR3 is TGCAGCGTTGGACAGGGGGGCGAAAGCTCCTACGAGCAGTACTTC. Its protein is CSVGQGGESSYEQYF.

The chain has TRBV7-2 and TRBJ2-3, with D tentatively TRBD1 (6 bases). This CDR3 is built from 16 residues. Trimming cost V 4 bases and J 1 base, with 15 bases left between them. The V gene's germline CDR1 is SGHTA and CDR2 FQGNSA. The CDR3 coding sequence is TGTGCCAGCAGCTCACAAGCGTCAGGGGGCACAGATACGCAGTATTTT. It is translated as CASSSQASGGTDTQYF. Full variable domain (missing parts from reference TRBV7-2 and TRBJ2-3): GAGVSQSPSNKVTEKGKDVELRCDPISGHTALYWYRQSLGQGLEFLIYFQGNSAPDKSGLPSDRFSAERTGGSVSTLTIQRTQQEDSAVYLCASSSQASGGTDTQYFGPGTRLTVL.

This clone was picked up a small number of times. The V gene is TRBV4-2, the J gene TRBJ2-1; 14 bases line up with TRBD2. This CDR3 region has 16 residues. The ends lost 7 bases at V and 9 bases at J; junction bases unmatched: 11. Germline loops: CDR1 LGHNA, CDR2 YNFKEQ. CDR3 coding DNA: TGTGCCAGCAAAGTCGGACTAGCGGGGGGCCCAGGTGAGCAGTTCTTC. This codes for CASKVGLAGGPGEQFF.

The J gene is TRBJ1-2, the V gene TRBV27, with TRBD1 matching 9 bases. Unmatched junction bases numbered 8, after V lost 4 bases and J lost 5 bases. CDR1 is MNHEY and CDR2 is SMNVEV in the germline V gene (reference sequence). The CDR3 runs 15 residues. The CDR3 region is CASSSNRGPSYGYTF. CDR3 nucleotide sequence: TGTGCCAGCAGTTCTAACAGGGGGCCCTCGTATGGCTACACCTTC.

This clone was counted a single time. V gene TRBV9 combines with J gene TRBJ2-3; D perhaps matches TRBD2 (6 bases). The V and J ends lost 1 base and 4 bases respectively, with 13 bases between them. CDR3 length: 15 residues. The germline V gene encodes CDR1 SGDLS and CDR2 YYNGEE. The DNA for the CDR3 is TGTGCCAGCAGCGTACTGGGACTGAACCCAGATACGCAGTATTTT. It yields the protein CASSVLGLNPDTQYF.

To note about this clone: The limits of the CDR3 on the DNA are not certain, so only TCRdb's listed CDR3 is given. The J gene is TRBJ2-1, the V gene TRBV27; the DNA was not compared with TRBD1, the D call given in the table. The germline gives CDR1 MNHEY, CDR2 SMNVEV (reference sequence). The CDR3 is 17 residues long, counting both termini. The CDR3 spells CASSFGAGTGGYNEQFF.

This clone was observed a single time. J is TRBJ1-2 and V is TRBV27; the match to TRBD1 covers 8 bases. This CDR3 spans 15 amino acids. Trimming took 5 bases from V and 7 from J; bases not matched to a gene: 12. Per germline, CDR1 MNHEY and CDR2 SMNVEV (reference sequence). CDR3 amino acids: CASSTGQAGSGGYTF. The CDR3 DNA sequence: TGTGCCAGCAGTACGGGACAGGCGGGTTCAGGTGGCTACACCTTC.

This sequence joins TRBV6-6 and TRBJ2-3; possibly TRBD2 for D (7 bases). This CDR3 contains 13 residues. Between the trimmed V and J ends, which lost 4 bases and 6 bases, there was a span of 11 bases. Germline loops: CDR1 MNHNY, CDR2 SVGAGI (reference sequence). The CDR3 region is CASSWGGRDTQYF. The CDR3 DNA is TGTGCCAGCAGTTGGGGGGGCAGGGATACGCAGTATTTT.

The chain links TRBV27 to TRBJ1-2; no clear D. The CDR3 consists of 15 residues. In germline, CDR1 is MNHEY, CDR2 SMNVEV (reference sequence). Trimming removed 1 base from V and 6 bases from J, with 15 bases in between. CDR3 amino acids: CASSLYSLGSDGYTF. The CDR3 nucleotides read TGTGCCAGCAGTTTATACAGTCTGGGTTCGGATGGCTACACCTTC.

The gene calls are TRBV2 and TRBJ2-2; D possibly corresponds to TRBD2 (5 bases). The CDR3 runs to 17 residues. Trimming stripped 7 bases from V and 5 bases from J, with 23 bases between. The V gene's germline CDR1 is SNHLY and CDR2 FYNNEI. The CDR3 sequence: CASNDQDTGSKTGELFF. CDR3 nucleotide sequence: TGTGCCAGCAACGACCAGGATACGGGATCCAAAACCGGGGAGCTGTTTTTT. The whole variable domain, remainder taken from reference TRBV2 and TRBJ2-2, is EPEVTQTPSHQVTQMGQEVILRCVPISNHLYFYWYRQILGQKVEFLVSFYNNEISEKSEIFDDQFSVERPDGSNFTLKIRSTKLEDSAMYFCASNDQDTGSKTGELFFGEGSRLTVL.

This clone was seen only once. The gene calls are TRBV25-1 and TRBJ2-5; D is possibly TRBD2 (6 bases). Germline lookup yields CDR1 MGHDK and CDR2 SYGVNS. V lost 1 base and J 5 bases, leaving 11 bases between the germline ends. The length of the CDR3 is 14 residues. CDR3 DNA: TGTGCCAGCAGTGAATGGGCAGGGAGGGAGACCCAGTACTTC. This codes for CASSEWAGRETQYF.

V is TRBV5-5 and J is TRBJ1-2; the match to TRBD1 covers 9 bases. V trimming: 1 base; J trimming: 8 bases; junction bases outside the gene matches: 6. The CDR3 consists of 14 residues. Germline loops: CDR1 SGHKS, CDR2 YYEKEE (reference sequence). The CDR3 bases are TGTGCCAGCAGCTTGCCCGGGACAGGGATCGGCTACACCTTC. Protein product: CASSLPGTGIGYTF.

The chain carries TRBV27 and TRBJ2-5; a possible D gene is TRBD2 (6 bases). This CDR3 region has 15 residues. In germline, CDR1 is MNHEY, CDR2 SMNVEV (reference sequence). V lost 0 bases, J lost 9 bases, and 17 bases lay in between. The CDR3 nucleotides are TGTGCCAGCAGTTTATCTCGGGACTCGACGTCTCCCCAGTACTTC. Its protein product is CASSLSRDSTSPQYF.

This clone was seen only once. J is TRBJ2-1 and V is TRBV4-1; no clear D gene. CDR3 length equals 13 residues. V was shortened by 8 bases and J by 8 bases, with 16 bases between the two germline ends. Germline CDR1 and CDR2: MGHRA and YSYEKL. The CDR3 here is CASRVFSVYEQFF. The CDR3 DNA follows: TGCGCCAGCCGGGTTTTTTCAGTCTATGAGCAGTTCTTC.

This chain links TRBV7-2 with TRBJ1-3; D gene uncertain. V shed 5 bases and J shed 4 bases, with 6 bases lying between them. The germline CDR1 and CDR2 sequences are SGHTA and FQGNSA. The CDR3 is 12 amino acids. Here the CDR3 reads CASSDTGNTIYF. CDR3 nucleotides: TGTGCCAGCAGCGATACAGGAAACACCATATATTTT.

Notes on this clone: Other nucleotide sequences from this sample produce the same CDR3. The chain joins TRBV7-3 to TRBJ2-5, with D possibly being TRBD2 (6 bases). CDR1 and CDR2 from the germline V gene are SGHTA and FQGTGA. The CDR3 has 14 residues. Trimming took off 2 bases at V and 4 bases at J, with 11 bases between the two ends. CDR3 DNA sequence: TGTGCCAGCAGCTTAGCGGGGCGCGGAGAGACCCAGTACTTC. Its protein is CASSLAGRGETQYF.

The rearrangement links TRBV27 to TRBJ2-1, with a tentative D call TRBD2 (6 bases). This CDR3 contains 15 residues. V was shortened by 6 bases and J by 8 bases, with 20 bases between the two germline ends. The germline CDR1 and CDR2 sequences are MNHEY and SMNVEV (reference sequence). Written as DNA, the CDR3 is TGTGCCAGCAGCCCCCGGGACGCGGGACGGCATGAGCAGTTCTTC. It specifies CASSPRDAGRHEQFF.

V usage is TRBV6-5 and J usage is TRBJ1-2; 7 nucleotides line up with TRBD1. Germline CDR1 reads MNHEY; CDR2 reads SVGAGI. The CDR3 loop spans 14 amino acids. Trimming cost V 2 bases and J 3 bases; bases outside gene matches: 3. As DNA, the CDR3 is TGTGCCAGCAGTTACAGTGACAGGGACTATGGCTACACCTTC. Protein: CASSYSDRDYGYTF.

This CDR3 is CASSLARQNTEAFF. The CDR3 DNA is TGCGCCAGCAGCTTGGCCAGGCAGAACACTGAAGCTTTCTTT. The V gene is TRBV5-1, the J gene TRBJ1-1; unclear D gene. Trimming pared 0 bases from V and 1 base from J, leaving 7 bases between. The CDR3 extends over 14 amino acids. Germline V gene data show CDR1 as SGHRS and CDR2 as YFSETQ.

This rearrangement joins TRBV18 to TRBJ2-3; D remains ambiguous. The length of the CDR3 is 17 residues. Germline V gene sequence: CDR1 KGHSH, CDR2 LQKENI. Trimming removed 0 bases from V and 1 base from J, with 14 bases in between. The CDR3 nucleotides read TGTGCCAGCTCACCACCGCCGGTGTCTCCTGGCACAGATACGCAGTATTTT. As protein: CASSPPPVSPGTDTQYF. Full variable domain (outside the CDR3, taken from reference TRBV18 and TRBJ2-3): NAGVMQNPRHLVRRRGQEARLRCSPMKGHSHVYWYRQLPEEGLKFMVYLQKENIIDESGMPKERFSAEFPKEGPSILRIQQVVRGDSAAYFCASSPPPVSPGTDTQYFGPGTRLTVL.

This clone came up once. The genes are TRBV20-1 and TRBJ2-7; TRBD1 agrees at 11 bases. V lost 3 bases to trimming and J lost 6 bases; unmatched junction nucleotides: 4. The CDR3 totals 13 residues. Germline CDR1 and CDR2: DFQATT and SNEGSKA (reference sequence). DNA for the CDR3: TGCAGTGCTAGTTCGGACAGGGGGCTCGAGCAGTACTTC. This codes for CSASSDRGLEQYF.

The CDR3 coding sequence is TGTGCCAGCAGCTTAATTGGCCCCCGGACAGAGCGGGGACACACGAACACCGGGGAGCTGTTTTTT. The encoded protein is CASSLIGPRTERGHTNTGELFF. The genes are TRBV7-3 and TRBJ2-2; weak D call: TRBD2 (7 bases). This CDR3 is built from 22 residues. Germline CDR1 is SGHTA and CDR2 is FQGTGA. Trimming took 1 base from V and 0 from J, leaving 27 bases between them.

This chain uses TRBV6-2 or TRBV6-3 with TRBJ2-7, with 9 bases matching TRBD2. J lost 2 bases, V lost 6 bases, and 5 bases had no gene match. Germline V lookup: CDR1 MNHEY, CDR2 SVGEGT. CDR3 length: 14 amino acids. The CDR3 DNA reads TGTGCCAGCAGCCTAGCGGGGCCAACCTACGAGCAGTACTTC. This sequence encodes CASSLAGPTYEQYF.

The chain uses TRBV2 and TRBJ2-2; 10 bases match TRBD2. Germline trimming cut 5 bases from V and 5 bases from J; bases unmatched to any gene: 5. The CDR3 extends over 15 amino acids. Germline CDR1 reads SNHLY; CDR2 reads FYNNEI. CDR3 in DNA: TGTGCCAGCAGTCTGACTAGCGGGTCGACCGGGGAGCTGTTTTTT. Amino acids: CASSLTSGSTGELFF.

CDR3 in amino acids: CASRSPSTSGFRETQYF. CDR3 coding DNA: TGTGCCAGCAGATCGCCCTCGACTAGCGGGTTTCGAGAGACCCAGTACTTC. V usage is TRBV28 and J usage is TRBJ2-5; 10 bases are shared with TRBD2. CDR3 length: 17 residues. Losses at the gene ends were 6 bases for V and 4 bases for J; bases not matched to a gene: 14. Germline V lookup: CDR1 MDHEN, CDR2 SYDVKM. Based on the CDR3 plus reference TRBV28 and TRBJ2-5, the full variable domain is DVKVTQSSRYLVKRTGEKVFLECVQDMDHENMFWYRQDPGLGLRLIYFSYDVKMKEKGDIPEGYSVSREKKERFSLILESASTNQTSMYLCASRSPSTSGFRETQYFGPGTRLLVL.

The rearrangement uses TRBV7-2 and TRBJ2-5, with TRBD1 as a possible D gene (5 bases). The CDR3 is made up of 17 amino acids. Germline V gene lookup returns CDR1 SGHTA and CDR2 FQGNSA. V was clipped by 0 bases and J by 7 bases, with 21 bases between them. The chain's CDR3 is CASSLAWAGPSMGTQYF. The CDR3 DNA reads as TGTGCCAGCAGCTTAGCCTGGGCAGGGCCCTCGATGGGGACCCAGTACTTC.

This chain links TRBV6-2 or TRBV6-3 with TRBJ1-1; D gene unclear. The CDR3 spans 12 residues. The germline V and J ends were trimmed by 5 bases and 3 bases, with 7 bases remaining between them. Germline V CDR1 and CDR2: MNHEY, SVGEGT. The DNA for the CDR3 is TGTGCCAGCAGTCGGGGTGACACTGAAGCTTTCTTT. Amino acid sequence: CASSRGDTEAFF.

The chain couples TRBV6-1 to TRBJ1-5; D gene uncertain. Germline CDR1 is MNHNS and CDR2 is SASEGT. V was trimmed by 0 bases and J by 4 bases, leaving 13 bases between them. The length of the CDR3 is 16 residues. CDR3 sequence (DNA): TGTGCCAGCAGTGAAGCTGGGTGGAGGGTGAATCAGCCCCAGCATTTT. It encodes CASSEAGWRVNQPQHF.